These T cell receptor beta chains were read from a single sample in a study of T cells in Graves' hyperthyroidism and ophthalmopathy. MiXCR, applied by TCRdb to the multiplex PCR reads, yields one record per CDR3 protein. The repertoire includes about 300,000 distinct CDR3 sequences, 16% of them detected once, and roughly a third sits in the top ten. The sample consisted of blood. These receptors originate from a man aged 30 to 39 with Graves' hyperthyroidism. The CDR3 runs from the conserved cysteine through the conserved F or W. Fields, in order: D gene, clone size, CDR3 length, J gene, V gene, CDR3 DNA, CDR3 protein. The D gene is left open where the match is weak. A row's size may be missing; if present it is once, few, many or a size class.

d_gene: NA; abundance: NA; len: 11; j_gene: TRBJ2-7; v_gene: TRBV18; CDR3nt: TGTGCCAGCTCACCAATGGACGAGCAGTACTTC; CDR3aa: CASSPMDEQYF
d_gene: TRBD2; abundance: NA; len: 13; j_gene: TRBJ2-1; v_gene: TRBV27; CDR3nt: TGTGCCAGCAGTTTACGACTAGCAAGTGAGCAGTTCTTC; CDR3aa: CASSLRLASEQFF
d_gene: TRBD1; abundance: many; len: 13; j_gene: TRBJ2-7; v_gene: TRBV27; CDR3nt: TGTGCCAGCAGTCGGGACAGGTGGGACGAGCAGTACTTC; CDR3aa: CASSRDRWDEQYF
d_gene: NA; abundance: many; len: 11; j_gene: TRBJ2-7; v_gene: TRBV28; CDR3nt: TGTGCCAGCAGGCTCTCTGGCGAGCAGTACTTC; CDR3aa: CASRLSGEQYF
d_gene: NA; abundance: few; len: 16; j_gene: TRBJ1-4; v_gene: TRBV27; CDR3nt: TGTGCCAGCAGCTCATCGTTCACAGCAACTAATGAAAAACTGTTTTTT; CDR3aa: CASSSSFTATNEKLFF
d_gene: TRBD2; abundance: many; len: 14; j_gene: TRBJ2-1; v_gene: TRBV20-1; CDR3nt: TGCAGTGCGGCGGGAGGCAACCCTGGGATTGAGCAGTTCTTC; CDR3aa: CSAAGGNPGIEQFF
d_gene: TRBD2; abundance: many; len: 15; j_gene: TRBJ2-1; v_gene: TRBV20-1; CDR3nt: TGCAGTCTCTGGGAGGCGGGAGACTCCTACAATGAGCAGTTCTTC; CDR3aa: CSLWEAGDSYNEQFF
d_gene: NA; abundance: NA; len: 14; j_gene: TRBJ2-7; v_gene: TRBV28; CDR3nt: TGTGCCAGCAGGACCGGGACAATCTCCTACGAGCAGTACTTC; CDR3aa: CASRTGTISYEQYF
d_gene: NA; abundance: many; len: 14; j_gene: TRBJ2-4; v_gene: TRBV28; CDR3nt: TGTGCCAGCAGTTGGGGAGGCTCTTCAAACATTCAGTACTTC; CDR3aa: CASSWGGSSNIQYF
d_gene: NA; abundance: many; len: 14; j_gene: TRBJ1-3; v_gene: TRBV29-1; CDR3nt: TGCAGCGTTGAAGATGGCTTTTTCGGAAACACCATATATTTT; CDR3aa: CSVEDGFFGNTIYF
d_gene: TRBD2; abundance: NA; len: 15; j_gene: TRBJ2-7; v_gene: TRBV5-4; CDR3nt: TGTGCCAGCAGCGACGGGCTAGCGGGCTCCTACGAGCAGTACTTC; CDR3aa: CASSDGLAGSYEQYF
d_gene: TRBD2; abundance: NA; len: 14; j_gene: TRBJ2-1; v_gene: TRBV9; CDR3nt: TGTGCCAGCAGCCCCGGGACTAGCCCCAATGAGCAGTTCTTC; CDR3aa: CASSPGTSPNEQFF
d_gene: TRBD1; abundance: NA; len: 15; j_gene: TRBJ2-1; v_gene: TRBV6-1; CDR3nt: TGTGCCAGCATCCTCCGGGACAGGGGAGGGAATGAGCAGTTCTTC; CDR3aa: CASILRDRGGNEQFF
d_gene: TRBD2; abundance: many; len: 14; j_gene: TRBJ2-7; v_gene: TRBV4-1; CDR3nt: TGCGCCAGCAGCCCCACGGGACTAGGAGACGAGCAGTACTTC; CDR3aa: CASSPTGLGDEQYF
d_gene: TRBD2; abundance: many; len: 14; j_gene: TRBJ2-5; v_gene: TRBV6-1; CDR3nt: TGTGCCAGCAGTCAAGGGACTAGCGGAGAGACCCAGTACTTC; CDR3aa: CASSQGTSGETQYF
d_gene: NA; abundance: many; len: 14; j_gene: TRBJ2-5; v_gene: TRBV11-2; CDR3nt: TGTGCCAGCAGCTTAGTCACAGCGAGGGAGACCCAGTACTTC; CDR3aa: CASSLVTARETQYF
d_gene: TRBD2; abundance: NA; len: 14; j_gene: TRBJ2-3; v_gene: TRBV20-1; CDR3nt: TGCAGTGCTACTAGCGGGGCTCGCGCAGATACGCAGTATTTT; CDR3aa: CSATSGARADTQYF
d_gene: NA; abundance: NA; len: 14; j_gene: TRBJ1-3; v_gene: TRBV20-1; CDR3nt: TGCAGTGCTAGAGGGGTCGCCTCTGAAAACACCATATATTTT; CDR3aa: CSARGVASENTIYF
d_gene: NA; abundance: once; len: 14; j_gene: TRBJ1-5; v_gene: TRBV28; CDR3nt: TGTGCCAGCAGGGGGACTACGGGCGAAGGGCCCCAGCATTTT; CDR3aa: CASRGTTGEGPQHF
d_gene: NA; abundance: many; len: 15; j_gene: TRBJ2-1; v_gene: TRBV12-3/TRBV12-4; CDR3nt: TGTGCCAGCAGTTTGGCGGTGAGCTCCTACAATGAGCAGTTCTTC; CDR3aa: CASSLAVSSYNEQFF
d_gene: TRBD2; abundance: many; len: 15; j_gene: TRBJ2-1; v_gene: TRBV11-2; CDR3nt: TGTGCCAGCAGATTAGCGGGGGGGGAAAACAATGAGCAGTTCTTC; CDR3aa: CASRLAGGENNEQFF
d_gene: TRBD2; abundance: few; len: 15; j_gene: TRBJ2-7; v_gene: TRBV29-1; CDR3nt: TGCAGCGTTGAAGCTAGCGGGAGCGACTCCTACGAGCAGTACTTC; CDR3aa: CSVEASGSDSYEQYF
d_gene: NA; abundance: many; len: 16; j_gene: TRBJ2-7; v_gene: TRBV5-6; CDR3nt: TGTGCCAGCAGCCAACGGAAGGGAGTTCGACCCTACGAGCAGTACTTC; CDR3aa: CASSQRKGVRPYEQYF
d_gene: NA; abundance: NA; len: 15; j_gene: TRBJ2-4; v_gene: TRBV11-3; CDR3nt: TGTGCCAGCAGCTTATTCGGTGGAGCAAAAAACATTCAGTACTTC; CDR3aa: CASSLFGGAKNIQYF
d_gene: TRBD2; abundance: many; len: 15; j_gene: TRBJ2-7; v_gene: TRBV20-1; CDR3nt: TGCAGTGCTAGACGACTTGGGGGACTAGCAGAGGAGCAGTACTTC; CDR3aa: CSARRLGGLAEEQYF
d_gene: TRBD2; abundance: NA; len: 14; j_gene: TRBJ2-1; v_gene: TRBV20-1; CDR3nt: TGCAGTGCTAGAGGACTAGCGGGGGAGAATGAGCAGTTCTTC; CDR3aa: CSARGLAGENEQFF
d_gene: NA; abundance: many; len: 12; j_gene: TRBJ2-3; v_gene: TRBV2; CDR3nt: TGTGCCAGCAGGTCGGTTGACGATACGCAGTATTTT; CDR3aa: CASRSVDDTQYF
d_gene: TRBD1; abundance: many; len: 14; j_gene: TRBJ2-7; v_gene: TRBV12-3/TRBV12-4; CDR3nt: TGTGCCAGCAGTTCGGACAGGGGAAACTACGAGCAGTACTTC; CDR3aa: CASSSDRGNYEQYF
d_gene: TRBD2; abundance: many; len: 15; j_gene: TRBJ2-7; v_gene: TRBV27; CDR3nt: TGTGCCAGCAGTATAACCGGGACTATACCATACGAGCAGTACTTC; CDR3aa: CASSITGTIPYEQYF
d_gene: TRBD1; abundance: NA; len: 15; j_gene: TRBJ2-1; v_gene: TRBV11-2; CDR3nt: TGTGCCAGCAGCCAAGACAGGGGGGTTGTGAATGAGCAGTTCTTC; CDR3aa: CASSQDRGVVNEQFF
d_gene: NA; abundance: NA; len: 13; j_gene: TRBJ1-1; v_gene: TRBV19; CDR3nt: TGTGCCAGTAGTATTTCGGTGAACACTGAAGCTTTCTTT; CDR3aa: CASSISVNTEAFF
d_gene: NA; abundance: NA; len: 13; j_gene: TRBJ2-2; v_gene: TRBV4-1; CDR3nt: TGCGCCAGCAGAGCCCCGGGGTCGGGGGAGCTGTTTTTT; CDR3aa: CASRAPGSGELFF
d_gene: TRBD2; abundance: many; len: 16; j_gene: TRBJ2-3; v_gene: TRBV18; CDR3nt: TGTGCCAGCTCACCGGTGACTAGCGGCAGCACAGATACGCAGTATTTT; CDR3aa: CASSPVTSGSTDTQYF
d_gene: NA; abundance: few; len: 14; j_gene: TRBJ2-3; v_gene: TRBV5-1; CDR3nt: TGCGCCAGCAGCTCCAGGCCGGGGTCCGATACGCAGTATTTT; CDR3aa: CASSSRPGSDTQYF
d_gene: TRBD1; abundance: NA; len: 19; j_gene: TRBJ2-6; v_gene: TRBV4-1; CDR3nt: TGTGCCAGCAGCCCCACGCTCCAGGGGGCCTCCTCTGGGGCCAACGTCCTGACTTTC; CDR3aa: CASSPTLQGASSGANVLTF
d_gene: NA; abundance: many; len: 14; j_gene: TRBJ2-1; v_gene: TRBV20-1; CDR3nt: TGCAGTGCTAGAGTGGGGCTAGTCTACAATGAGCAGTTCTTC; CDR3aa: CSARVGLVYNEQFF
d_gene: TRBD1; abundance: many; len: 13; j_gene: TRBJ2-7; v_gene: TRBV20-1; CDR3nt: TGCAGTGCTAGGGGACAGGGGGCGGGCGAGCAGTACTTC; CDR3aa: CSARGQGAGEQYF
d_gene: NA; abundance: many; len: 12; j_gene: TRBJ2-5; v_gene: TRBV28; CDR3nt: TGTGCCAGCAGTTCCTCCCGGAGGACCCAGTACTTC; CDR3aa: CASSSSRRTQYF
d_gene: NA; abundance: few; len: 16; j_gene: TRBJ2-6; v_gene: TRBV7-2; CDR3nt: TGTGCCAGCAGGTCCCTATTTAGGGCTGGGGCCAACGTCCTGACTTTC; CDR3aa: CASRSLFRAGANVLTF
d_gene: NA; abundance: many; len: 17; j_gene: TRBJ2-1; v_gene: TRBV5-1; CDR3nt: TGCGCCAGCAGCTGGCCCCGGGCACGGGCCTCCTACAATGAGCAGTTCTTC; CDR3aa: CASSWPRARASYNEQFF
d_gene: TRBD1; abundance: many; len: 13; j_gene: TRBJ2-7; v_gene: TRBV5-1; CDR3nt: TGCGCCAGCAGCACCGGGACAGCCTACGAGCAGTACTTC; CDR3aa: CASSTGTAYEQYF
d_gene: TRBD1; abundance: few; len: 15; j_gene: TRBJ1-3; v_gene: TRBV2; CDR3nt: TGTGCCAGCAGTGAAGAGGGGGCCGGGGGAAACACCATATATTTT; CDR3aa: CASSEEGAGGNTIYF
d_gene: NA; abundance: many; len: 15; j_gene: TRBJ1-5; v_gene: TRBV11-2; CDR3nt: TGTGCCAGCAGCTCTGGGACCCGAGAGAATCAGCCCCAGCATTTT; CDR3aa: CASSSGTRENQPQHF
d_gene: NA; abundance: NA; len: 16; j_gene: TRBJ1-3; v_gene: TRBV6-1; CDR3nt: TGTGCCAGCAGTGAGAACATCCCCTTCTCTGGAAACGCCATATATTTT; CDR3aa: CASSENIPFSGNAIYF
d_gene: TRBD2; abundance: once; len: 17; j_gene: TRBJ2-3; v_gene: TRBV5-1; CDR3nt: TGCGCCAGCAGCTTGGGGACTAGCGGGAGGGCCGGAGATACGCAGTATTTT; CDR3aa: CASSLGTSGRAGDTQYF
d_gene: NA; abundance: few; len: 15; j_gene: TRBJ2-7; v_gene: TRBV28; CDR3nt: TGTGCCAGCAGTTTATTGTGGGAGGCCAGATACGAGCAGTACTTC; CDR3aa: CASSLLWEARYEQYF
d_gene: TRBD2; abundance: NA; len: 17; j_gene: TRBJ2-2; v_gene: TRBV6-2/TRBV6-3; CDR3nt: TGTGCCAGCAGCCCACAGGAAGCGGGAGGGAACACCGGGGAGCTGTTTTTT; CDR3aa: CASSPQEAGGNTGELFF
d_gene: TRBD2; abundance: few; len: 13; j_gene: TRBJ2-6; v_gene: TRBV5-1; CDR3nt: TGCGCCAGCAGCAGGGGAGGGTCCAACGTCCTGACTTTC; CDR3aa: CASSRGGSNVLTF
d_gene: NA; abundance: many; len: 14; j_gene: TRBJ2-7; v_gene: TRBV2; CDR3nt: TGTGCCAGCACTTTAGGGACCTTGGGGTACGAGCAGTACTTC; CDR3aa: CASTLGTLGYEQYF
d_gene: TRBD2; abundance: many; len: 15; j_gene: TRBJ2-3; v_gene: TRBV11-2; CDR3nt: TGTGCCAGCAGCCCCGGGACTAGCGGCACAGATACGCAGTATTTT; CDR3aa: CASSPGTSGTDTQYF
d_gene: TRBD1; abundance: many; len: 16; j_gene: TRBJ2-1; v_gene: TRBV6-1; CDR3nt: TGTGCCAGCAACAATAGGGGCAGGGGGCGTGACAATGAGCAGTTCTTC; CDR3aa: CASNNRGRGRDNEQFF
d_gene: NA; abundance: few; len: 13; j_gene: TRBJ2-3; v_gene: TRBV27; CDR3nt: TGTGCCAGCAGCACGTGGGGCACAGATACGCAGTATTTT; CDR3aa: CASSTWGTDTQYF
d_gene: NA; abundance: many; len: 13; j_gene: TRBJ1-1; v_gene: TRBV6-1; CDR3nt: TGTGCCAGCACAGCCCCGGGAAACACTGAAGCTTTCTTT; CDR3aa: CASTAPGNTEAFF
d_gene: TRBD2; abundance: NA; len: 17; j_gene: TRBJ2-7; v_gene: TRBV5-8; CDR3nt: TGTGCCAGCAGCTCCCGGACTAGCGGGCCACCAACCTACGAGCAGTACTTC; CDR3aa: CASSSRTSGPPTYEQYF
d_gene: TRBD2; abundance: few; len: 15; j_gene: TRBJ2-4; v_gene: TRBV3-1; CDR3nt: TGTGCCAGCAGCTCTCGGAGGGCGGGGGGAAACATTCAGTACTTC; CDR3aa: CASSSRRAGGNIQYF
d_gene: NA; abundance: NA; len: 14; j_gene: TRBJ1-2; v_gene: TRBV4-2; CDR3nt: TGTGCCAGCAGCCAGCGGGTCCAGGGGTATGGCTACACCTTC; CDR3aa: CASSQRVQGYGYTF
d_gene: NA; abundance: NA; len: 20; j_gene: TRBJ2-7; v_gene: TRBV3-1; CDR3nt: TGTGCCAGCAGCCAAGAGACTCCAGACTCCCAGAATTTAAGGTCCTACGAGCAGTACTTC; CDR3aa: CASSQETPDSQNLRSYEQYF
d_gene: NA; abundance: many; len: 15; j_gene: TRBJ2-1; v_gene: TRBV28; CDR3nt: TGTGCCAGCAGTTTAGGGCGATCCTCCTACAATGAGCAGTTCTTC; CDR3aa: CASSLGRSSYNEQFF
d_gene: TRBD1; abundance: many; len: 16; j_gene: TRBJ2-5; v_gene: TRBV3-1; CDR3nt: TGTGCCAGCAGCCAGGTGCAGGGGGCTTTGCAAGAGACCCAGTACTTC; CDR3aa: CASSQVQGALQETQYF
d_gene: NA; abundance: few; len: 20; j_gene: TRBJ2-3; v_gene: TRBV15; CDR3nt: TGTGCCACCAGCAGCCCTGACGACGAAAACAGGGTTTGGAGCCCAGATACGCAGTATTTT; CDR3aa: CATSSPDDENRVWSPDTQYF